The 22 T cell receptor beta chains below all came from one sample that was sequenced in a study of radiotherapy plus CTLA-4 blockade in lung cancer. Data came from immunoSEQ multiplex PCR; TCRdb stores just in-frame clones and leaves some out. The sample has 50,000 to 65,000 clones; roughly 80% are singletons. The specimen was peripheral blood, collected from a patient treated with radiotherapy plus ipilimumab. The origin of the receptors is a human donor with non-small cell lung cancer who had a complete response to radiotherapy plus ipilimumab.

The V and J genes are TRBV5-1 and TRBJ2-7; 10 positions match TRBD1. Germline CDR1 is SGHRS and CDR2 is YFSETQ. V trimming: 4 bases; J trimming: 2 bases; junction bases outside the gene matches: 9. The CDR3 is made up of 16 amino acids. The CDR3 spells CASSLAVGTGAYEQYF. Here the CDR3 DNA reads TGCGCCAGCAGCCTAGCCGTGGGGACAGGGGCCTACGAGCAGTACTTC.

This clone was seen more than once but under ten times. V usage is TRBV6-5 and J usage is TRBJ1-3; a possible D gene is TRBD1 (6 bases). CDR1 is MNHEY, CDR2 SVGAGI, per germline. The CDR3 runs to 14 residues. Trimming took 6 bases from V and 0 from J, leaving 9 bases between them. CDR3 nucleotide sequence: TGTGCCAGCAGCAGAGGGGGCTCTGGAAACACCATATATTTT. Its protein is CASSRGGSGNTIYF.

This clone has a single count. This chain uses TRBV6-6 with TRBJ2-7; no definite D call. From germline, CDR1 is MNHNY and CDR2 SVGAGI (reference sequence). This CDR3 contains 14 residues. Trimming pared 6 bases from V and 9 bases from J, leaving 21 bases between. CDR3 amino acids: CASSLAATLVGQYF. CDR3 DNA sequence: TGTGCCAGCAGCCTCGCGGCTACCCTCGTTGGGCAGTACTTC.

This clone has just a few counts. The V call is TRBV27, the J call TRBJ2-5, with D maybe TRBD2 (6 bases). The germline V gene has CDR1 MNHEY and CDR2 SMNVEV (reference sequence). This CDR3 is 18 amino acids long. V was cut by 7 bases and J by 4 bases, with 28 bases left in between. For the CDR3, the DNA is TGTGCCAGCAAGTCTTCGGCTTCAAGAGCGGGTGGGGGAGAGACCCAGTACTTC. Its translation is CASKSSASRAGGGETQYF.

The chain joins TRBV19 to TRBJ1-4; D is uncertain. This CDR3 has 16 residues. The germline V gene has CDR1 LNHDA and CDR2 SQIVND (reference sequence). Trimming stripped 3 bases from V and 4 bases from J, with 15 bases between. The CDR3 loop is CASSMTQSIGNEKLFF. CDR3 DNA sequence: TGTGCCAGTAGTATGACACAGAGCATCGGTAATGAAAAACTGTTTTTT. The full variable domain, with the rest looked up from reference TRBV19 and TRBJ1-4, is DGGITQSPKYLFRKEGQNVTLSCEQNLNHDAMYWYRQDPGQGLRLIYYSQIVNDFQKGDIAEGYSVSREKKESFPLTVTSAQKNPTAFYLCASSMTQSIGNEKLFFGSGTQLSVL.

This sequence joins TRBV25-1 and TRBJ2-1; 13 bases are a match to TRBD2. Germline lookup yields CDR1 MGHDK and CDR2 SYGVNS. This CDR3 has 14 amino acids. Unmatched junction bases numbered 6, after V lost 6 bases and J lost 10 bases. CDR3 in DNA: TGTGCCAGCAGGACTAGCGGGAGGTTTGGGGAGCAGTTCTTC. This encodes CASRTSGRFGEQFF.

The V call is TRBV5-6, the J call TRBJ2-5; TRBD1 matches at 8 bases. The end of the DNA fits TRBJ2-7 better, so the J call may be wrong. Germline CDR1 SGHDT, CDR2 YYEEEE. CDR3 length equals 14 residues. For the CDR3, the DNA is TGTGCCAGCACCTGGACAGGGCCATCCTACGAGCAGTACTTC. This encodes CASTWTGPSYEQYF.

The chain carries TRBV7-2 and TRBJ2-5; 10 bases are shared with TRBD1. Near its end, the DNA agrees better with TRBJ2-7, so the J call may be wrong. Germline V gene lookup returns CDR1 SGHTA and CDR2 FQGNSA. The CDR3 length is 15 residues. CDR3 loop: CASSLAGQGVSEQYF. Written as DNA, the CDR3 is TGTGCCAGCAGCTTAGCCGGACAGGGGGTAAGCGAGCAGTACTTC.

The rearrangement joins TRBV19 to TRBJ2-4; 7 positions agree with TRBD2. The CDR3 has 15 residues. Germline V gene sequence: CDR1 LNHDA, CDR2 SQIVND (reference sequence). After removal of 5 bases from V and 0 bases from J, the junction contained 4 bases not matched to a gene. DNA of the CDR3: TGTGCCAGTAGTCGGACTAGAGGAGCCAAAAACATTCAGTACTTC. Amino acid sequence: CASSRTRGAKNIQYF.

This rearrangement joins TRBV6-5 to TRBJ2-5; 9 bases align to TRBD1. The CDR3 extends over 15 amino acids. The germline CDR1 and CDR2 sequences are MNHEY and SVGAGI. V lost 7 bases to trimming and J lost 5 bases; unmatched junction nucleotides: 11. CDR3 coding DNA: TGTGCCAGCACCAAGGGACAGGGCCTACTGGAGACCCAGTACTTC. Its translation is CASTKGQGLLETQYF.

This clone has just one count. This rearrangement joins TRBV7-2 to TRBJ2-7; possibly TRBD1 for D (6 bases). Between the trimmed V and J ends, which lost 5 bases and 7 bases, there was a span of 12 bases. Germline assignment: CDR1 SGHTA and CDR2 FQGNSA. The CDR3 totals 12 residues. This chain's CDR3 is CASSPTTGEQYF. The CDR3 DNA sequence: TGTGCCAGCAGCCCTACTACAGGGGAGCAGTACTTC.

DNA for the CDR3: TGCAGCGTGGCAGTTTCTTTGAACACTGAAGCTTTCTTT. It is translated as CSVAVSLNTEAFF. The chain is built from TRBV29-1 and TRBJ1-1; no clear D gene. Germline V gives CDR1 SQVTM, CDR2 ANQGSEA. This CDR3 has 13 residues. The ends were cut back, 6 bases at V and 0 bases at J, with 11 bases in the middle.

The chain couples TRBV28 to TRBJ1-1, with 10 bases lining up with TRBD1. CDR3 length: 14 residues. J lost 5 bases, V lost 2 bases, and 2 bases had no gene match. CDR1 MDHEN and CDR2 SYDVKM come from the germline V gene. The CDR3: CASSLGTGDTEAFF. The CDR3 DNA follows: TGTGCCAGCAGTTTAGGGACAGGGGATACTGAAGCTTTCTTT.

The chain employs TRBV9 and TRBJ2-5; 12 nucleotides agree with TRBD1. CDR1 and CDR2 from the germline V gene are SGDLS and YYNGEE. After removal of 3 bases from V and 4 bases from J, the junction contained 7 bases not matched to a gene. CDR3 length equals 16 residues. CDR3 nucleotide sequence: TGTGCCAGCAGCGGACCGGGACAGGGGGCGCGAGAGACCCAGTACTTC. Encoded protein: CASSGPGQGARETQYF.

The V and J genes are TRBV19 and TRBJ1-5, with TRBD1 matching 7 bases. CDR3 length: 15 amino acids. The germline gives CDR1 LNHDA, CDR2 SQIVND (reference sequence). V lost 6 bases and J lost 0; bases outside the gene matches: 5. CDR3: CASSQTGDSNQPQHF. The DNA for the CDR3 is TGTGCCAGTAGCCAAACAGGGGATAGCAATCAGCCCCAGCATTTT.

V gene TRBV18 combines with J gene TRBJ1-5, with 10 positions matching TRBD1. Germline CDR1 KGHSH, CDR2 LQKENI. V was clipped by 5 bases and J by 4 bases; unmatched bases: 5. The CDR3 is made up of 15 amino acids. For the CDR3, the DNA is TGTGCCAGCTCAGCCTTGGGACAGGGGAATCAGCCCCAGCATTTT. This codes for CASSALGQGNQPQHF.

The chain is built from TRBV7-2 and TRBJ2-1; maybe TRBD1 (5 bases). Trimming shortened V by 5 bases and J by 7 bases, and 9 bases separated the two germline ends. The length of the CDR3 is 12 residues. Germline V gene sequence: CDR1 SGHTA, CDR2 FQGNSA. CDR3 protein: CASSPRQNEQFF. The CDR3 coding sequence is TGTGCCAGCAGCCCTCGACAGAATGAGCAGTTCTTC.

The chain is built from TRBV5-1 and TRBJ2-5, with 8 bases identical to TRBD1. The junction had 3 bases not matched to a gene; V was cut back by 4 bases and J by 1 base. Germline V gene lookup returns CDR1 SGHRS and CDR2 YFSETQ. CDR3 length: 14 amino acids. The CDR3 DNA is TGCGCCAGCAGCCCCGGACAGGGCCAAGAGACCCAGTACTTC. This translates into CASSPGQGQETQYF.

As DNA, the CDR3 is TGTGCCAGCAGGGGAGGGACGGTCAATGAGCAGTTCTTC. As protein: CASRGGTVNEQFF. This chain joins TRBV6-5 and TRBJ2-1, with 7 bases lining up with TRBD2. Germline V gene data show CDR1 as MNHEY and CDR2 as SVGAGI. The CDR3 totals 13 residues. V gave up 6 bases and J gave up 6 bases; unmatched junction bases: 5.

This chain joins TRBV4-3 and TRBJ1-5; D might be TRBD1 (6 bases). The germline gives CDR1 LGHNA, CDR2 YSLEER. The length of the CDR3 is 15 residues. Trimming shortened V by 4 bases and J by 13 bases, and 23 bases separated the two germline ends. The CDR3 DNA is TGCGCCAGCAGCCGAAAGACAGTCAGGGGCCGTCCGCAGCATTTT. Protein sequence: CASSRKTVRGRPQHF.

The chain combines TRBV2 with TRBJ1-5, with 7 nucleotides matching TRBD1. The CDR3 consists of 14 residues. Germline V gene sequence: CDR1 SNHLY, CDR2 FYNNEI. Trimming at V came to 2 bases and at J to 6 bases, leaving 4 bases not matched to a gene. The chain's CDR3 is CASSESHRGQPQHF. CDR3 DNA: TGTGCCAGCAGTGAAAGTCACAGGGGTCAGCCCCAGCATTTT.

The chain recombines TRBV5-6 with TRBJ2-7; 8 positions match TRBD1. Per germline, CDR1 SGHDT and CDR2 YYEEEE. Germline trimming cut 4 bases from V and 2 bases from J; bases unmatched to any gene: 17. The CDR3 consists of 18 residues. The CDR3 DNA follows: TGTGCCAGCAGCGGTACCCCCGAACAGGGGGTCCCTCCCTACGAGCAGTACGTC. The encoded protein is CASSGTPEQGVPPYEQYV.